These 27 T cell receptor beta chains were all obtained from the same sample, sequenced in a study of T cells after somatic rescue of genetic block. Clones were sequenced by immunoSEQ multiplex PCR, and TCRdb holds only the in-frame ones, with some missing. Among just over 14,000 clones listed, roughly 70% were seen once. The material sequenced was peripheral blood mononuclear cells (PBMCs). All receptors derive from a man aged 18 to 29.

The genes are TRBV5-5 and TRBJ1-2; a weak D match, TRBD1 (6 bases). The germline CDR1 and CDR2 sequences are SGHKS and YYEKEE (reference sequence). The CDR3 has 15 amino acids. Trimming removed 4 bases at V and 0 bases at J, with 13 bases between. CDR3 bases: TGTGCCAGCAGCCTAGGACAGTCCTCTAACTATGGCTACACCTTC. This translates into CASSLGQSSNYGYTF.

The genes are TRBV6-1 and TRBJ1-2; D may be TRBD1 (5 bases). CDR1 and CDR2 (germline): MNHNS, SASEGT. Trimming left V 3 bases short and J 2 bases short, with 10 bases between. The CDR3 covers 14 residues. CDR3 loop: CASSDYRTNYGYTF. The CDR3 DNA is TGTGCCAGCAGTGATTACAGGACAAACTATGGCTACACCTTC.

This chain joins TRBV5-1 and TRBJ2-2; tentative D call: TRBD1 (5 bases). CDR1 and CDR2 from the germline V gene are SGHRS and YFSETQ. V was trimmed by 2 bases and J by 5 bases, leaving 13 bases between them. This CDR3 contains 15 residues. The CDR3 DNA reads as TGCGCCAGCAGCTTTGGCCCTCAGGGAACCGGGGAGCTGTTTTTT. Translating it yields CASSFGPQGTGELFF.

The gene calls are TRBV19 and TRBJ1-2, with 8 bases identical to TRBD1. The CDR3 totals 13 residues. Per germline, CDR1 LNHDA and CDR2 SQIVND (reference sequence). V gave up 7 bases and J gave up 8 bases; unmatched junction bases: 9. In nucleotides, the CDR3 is TGTGCCAGTAAACCACAGGGGGTAGGAGGCTACACCTTC. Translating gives CASKPQGVGGYTF.

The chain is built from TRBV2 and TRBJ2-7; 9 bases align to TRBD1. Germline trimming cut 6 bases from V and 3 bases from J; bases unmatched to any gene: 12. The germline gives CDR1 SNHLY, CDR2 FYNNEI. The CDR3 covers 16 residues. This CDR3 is CASRSSAGQGHYEQYF. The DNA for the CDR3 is TGTGCCAGCAGGTCCTCAGCGGGACAGGGACACTACGAGCAGTACTTC.

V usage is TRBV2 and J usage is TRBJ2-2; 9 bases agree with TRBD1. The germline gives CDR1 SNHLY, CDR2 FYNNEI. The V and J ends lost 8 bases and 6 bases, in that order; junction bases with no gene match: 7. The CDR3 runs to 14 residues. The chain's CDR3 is CASQTTGGPGELFF. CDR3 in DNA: TGTGCCAGCCAAACAACAGGGGGCCCCGGGGAGCTGTTTTTT.

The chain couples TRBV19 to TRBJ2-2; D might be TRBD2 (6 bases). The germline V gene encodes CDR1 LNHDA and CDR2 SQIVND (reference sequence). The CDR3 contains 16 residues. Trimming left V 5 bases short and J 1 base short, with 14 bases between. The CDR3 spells CASSLPGLLNTGELFF. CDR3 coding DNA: TGTGCCAGTAGTCTCCCGGGACTTCTGAACACCGGGGAGCTGTTTTTT.

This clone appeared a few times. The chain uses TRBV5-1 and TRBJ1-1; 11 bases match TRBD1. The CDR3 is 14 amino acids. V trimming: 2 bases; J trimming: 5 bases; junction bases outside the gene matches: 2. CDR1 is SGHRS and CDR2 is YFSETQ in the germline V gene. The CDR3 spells CASSFGTGGTEAFF. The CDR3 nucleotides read TGCGCCAGCAGCTTCGGGACAGGGGGAACTGAAGCTTTCTTT.

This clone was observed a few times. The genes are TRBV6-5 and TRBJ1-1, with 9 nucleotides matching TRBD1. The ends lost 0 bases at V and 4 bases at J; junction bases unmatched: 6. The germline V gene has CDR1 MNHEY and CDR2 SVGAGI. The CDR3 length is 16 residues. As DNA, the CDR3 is TGTGCCAGCAGTTACTCGAGGGACAGGGTGAGCACTGAAGCTTTCTTT. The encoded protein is CASSYSRDRVSTEAFF.

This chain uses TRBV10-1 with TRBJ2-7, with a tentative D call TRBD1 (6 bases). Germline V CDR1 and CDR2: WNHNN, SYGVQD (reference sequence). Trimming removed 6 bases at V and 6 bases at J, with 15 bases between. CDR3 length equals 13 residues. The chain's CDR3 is CASRENRVGEQYF. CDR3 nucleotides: TGCGCCAGCAGAGAGAACAGGGTGGGCGAGCAGTACTTC.

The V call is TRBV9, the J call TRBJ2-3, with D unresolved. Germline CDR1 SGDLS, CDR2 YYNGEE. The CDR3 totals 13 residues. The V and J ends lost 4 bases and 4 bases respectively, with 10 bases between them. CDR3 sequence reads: CASSMAVPDTQYF. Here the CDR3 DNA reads TGTGCCAGCAGCATGGCAGTCCCAGATACGCAGTATTTT.

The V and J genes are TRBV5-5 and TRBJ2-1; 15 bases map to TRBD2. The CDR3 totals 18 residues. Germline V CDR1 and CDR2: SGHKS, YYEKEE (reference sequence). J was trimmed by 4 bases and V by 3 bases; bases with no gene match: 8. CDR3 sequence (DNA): TGTGCCAGCAGCTATGGATGGACTAGCGGGAGGGCTTACAATGAGCAGTTCTTC. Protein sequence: CASSYGWTSGRAYNEQFF.

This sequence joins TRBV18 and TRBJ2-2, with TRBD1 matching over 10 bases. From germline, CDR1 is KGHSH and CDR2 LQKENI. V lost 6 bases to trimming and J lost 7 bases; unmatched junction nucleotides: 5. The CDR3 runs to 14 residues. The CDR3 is CASSGQGRIGELFF. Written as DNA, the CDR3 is TGTGCCAGCTCGGGACAGGGGAGGATCGGGGAGCTGTTTTTT. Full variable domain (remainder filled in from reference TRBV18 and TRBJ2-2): NAGVMQNPRHLVRRRGQEARLRCSPMKGHSHVYWYRQLPEEGLKFMVYLQKENIIDESGMPKERFSAEFPKEGPSILRIQQVVRGDSAAYFCASSGQGRIGELFFGEGSRLTVL.

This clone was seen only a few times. The CDR3 is CASSRAGSLYEQYF. The DNA for the CDR3 is TGCGCCAGCAGCCGCGCAGGCAGCTTGTACGAGCAGTACTTC. The V and J genes are TRBV5-1 and TRBJ2-7, with D unclear. Germline V gene sequence: CDR1 SGHRS, CDR2 YFSETQ. The length of the CDR3 is 14 residues. Between the trimmed V and J ends, which lost 4 bases and 4 bases, there was a span of 15 bases. The whole variable domain, remainder taken from reference TRBV5-1 and TRBJ2-7, is KAGVTQTPRYLIKTRGQQVTLSCSPISGHRSVSWYQQTPGQGLQFLFEYFSETQRNKGNFPGRFSGRQFSNSRSEMNVSTLELGDSALYLCASSRAGSLYEQYFGPGTRLTVT.

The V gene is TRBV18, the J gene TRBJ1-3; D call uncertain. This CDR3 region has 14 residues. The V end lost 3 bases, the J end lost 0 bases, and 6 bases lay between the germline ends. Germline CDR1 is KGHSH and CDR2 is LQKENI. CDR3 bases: TGTGCCAGCTCACCCCCGACCTCTGGAAACACCATATATTTT. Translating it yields CASSPPTSGNTIYF.

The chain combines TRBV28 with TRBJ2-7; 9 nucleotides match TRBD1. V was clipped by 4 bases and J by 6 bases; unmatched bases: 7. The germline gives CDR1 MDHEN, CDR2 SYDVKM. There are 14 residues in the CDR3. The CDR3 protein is CASSSRQGGSEQYF. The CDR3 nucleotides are TGTGCCAGCAGTTCCCGACAGGGGGGCTCCGAGCAGTACTTC. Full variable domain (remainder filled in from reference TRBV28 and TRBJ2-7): DVKVTQSSRYLVKRTGEKVFLECVQDMDHENMFWYRQDPGLGLRLIYFSYDVKMKEKGDIPEGYSVSREKKERFSLILESASTNQTSMYLCASSSRQGGSEQYFGPGTRLTVT.

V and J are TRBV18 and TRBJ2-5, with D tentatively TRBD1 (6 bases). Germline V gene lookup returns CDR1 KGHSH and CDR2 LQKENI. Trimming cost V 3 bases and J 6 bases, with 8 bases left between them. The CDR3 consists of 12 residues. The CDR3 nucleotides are TGTGCCAGCTCACCGCAGGGGAAGACCCAGTACTTC. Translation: CASSPQGKTQYF.

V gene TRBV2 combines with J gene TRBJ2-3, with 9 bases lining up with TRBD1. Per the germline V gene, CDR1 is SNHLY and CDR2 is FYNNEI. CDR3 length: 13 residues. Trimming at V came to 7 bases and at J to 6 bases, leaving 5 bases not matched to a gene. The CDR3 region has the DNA TGTGCCAGCAATCGGGACAGGGACGATACGCAGTATTTT. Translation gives CASNRDRDDTQYF. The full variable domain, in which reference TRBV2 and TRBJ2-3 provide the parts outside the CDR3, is EPEVTQTPSHQVTQMGQEVILRCVPISNHLYFYWYRQILGQKVEFLVSFYNNEISEKSEIFDDQFSVERPDGSNFTLKIRSTKLEDSAMYFCASNRDRDDTQYFGPGTRLTVL.

The CDR3 region has the DNA TGTGCCAGCAGCTGGCGGTTTGACCGGGGTCTGGAGTACGAGCAGTACTTC. This gives the protein CASSWRFDRGLEYEQYF. V and J are TRBV28 and TRBJ2-7; tentatively, D is TRBD2 (5 bases). CDR3 length equals 17 residues. V lost 6 bases and J 4 bases, leaving 25 bases between the germline ends. Germline V gene data show CDR1 as MDHEN and CDR2 as SYDVKM.

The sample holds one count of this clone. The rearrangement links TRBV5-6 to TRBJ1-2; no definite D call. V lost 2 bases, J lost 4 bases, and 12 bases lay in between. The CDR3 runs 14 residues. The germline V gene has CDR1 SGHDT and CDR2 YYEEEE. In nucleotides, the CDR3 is TGTGCCAGCAGCTTAAATAGGGTTGGCTATGGCTACACCTTC. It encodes CASSLNRVGYGYTF.

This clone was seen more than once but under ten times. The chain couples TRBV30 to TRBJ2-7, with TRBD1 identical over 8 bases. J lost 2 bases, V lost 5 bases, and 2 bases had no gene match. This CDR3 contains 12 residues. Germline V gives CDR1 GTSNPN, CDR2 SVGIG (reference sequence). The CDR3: CAWGQGPYEQYF. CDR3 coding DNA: TGTGCCTGGGGACAGGGCCCCTACGAGCAGTACTTC. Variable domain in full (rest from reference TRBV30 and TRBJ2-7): SQTIHQWPATLVQPVGSPLSLECTVEGTSNPNLYWYRQAAGRGLQLLFYSVGIGQISSEVPQNLSASRPQDRQFILSSKKLLLSDSGFYLCAWGQGPYEQYFGPGTRLTVT.

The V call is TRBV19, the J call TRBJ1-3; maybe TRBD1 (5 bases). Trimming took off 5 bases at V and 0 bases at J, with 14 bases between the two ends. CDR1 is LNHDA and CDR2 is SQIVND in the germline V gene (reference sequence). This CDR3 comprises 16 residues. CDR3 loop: CASSRGLMASGNTIYF. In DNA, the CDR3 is TGTGCCAGTAGTCGGGGACTGATGGCCTCTGGAAACACCATATATTTT.

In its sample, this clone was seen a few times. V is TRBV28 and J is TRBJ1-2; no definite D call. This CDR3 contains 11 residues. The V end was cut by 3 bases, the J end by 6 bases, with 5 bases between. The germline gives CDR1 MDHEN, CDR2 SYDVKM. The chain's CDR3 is CASSFRHGYTF. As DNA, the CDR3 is TGTGCCAGCAGTTTCCGTCATGGCTACACCTTC.

CDR3 loop: CASSLSFPHNEQFF. The CDR3 DNA sequence: TGTGCCAGCAGCTTAAGTTTTCCACACAATGAGCAGTTCTTC. The chain employs TRBV7-9 and TRBJ2-1, with D unclear. The ends were cut back, 2 bases at V and 5 bases at J, with 10 bases in the middle. Germline CDR1 and CDR2: SEHNR and FQNEAQ (reference sequence). This CDR3 contains 14 residues.

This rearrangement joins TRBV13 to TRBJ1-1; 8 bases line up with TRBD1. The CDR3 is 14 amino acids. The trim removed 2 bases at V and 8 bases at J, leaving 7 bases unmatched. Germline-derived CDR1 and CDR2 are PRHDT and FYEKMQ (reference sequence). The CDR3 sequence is CASSLISGGGEAFF. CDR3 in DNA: TGTGCCAGCAGCTTAATTTCAGGGGGCGGAGAAGCTTTCTTT.

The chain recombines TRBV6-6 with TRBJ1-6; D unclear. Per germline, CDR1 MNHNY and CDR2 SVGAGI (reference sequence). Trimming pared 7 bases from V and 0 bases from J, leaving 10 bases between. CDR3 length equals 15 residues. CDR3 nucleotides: TGTGCCAGCAACCTGGATAGCTCCTATAATTCACCCCTCCACTTT. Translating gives CASNLDSSYNSPLHF.

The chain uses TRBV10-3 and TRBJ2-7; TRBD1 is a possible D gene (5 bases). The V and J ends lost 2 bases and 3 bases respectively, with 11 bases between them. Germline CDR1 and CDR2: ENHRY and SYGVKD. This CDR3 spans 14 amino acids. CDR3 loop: CAISEKGMSYEQYF. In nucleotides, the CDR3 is TGTGCCATCAGTGAGAAGGGGATGAGCTACGAGCAGTACTTC.